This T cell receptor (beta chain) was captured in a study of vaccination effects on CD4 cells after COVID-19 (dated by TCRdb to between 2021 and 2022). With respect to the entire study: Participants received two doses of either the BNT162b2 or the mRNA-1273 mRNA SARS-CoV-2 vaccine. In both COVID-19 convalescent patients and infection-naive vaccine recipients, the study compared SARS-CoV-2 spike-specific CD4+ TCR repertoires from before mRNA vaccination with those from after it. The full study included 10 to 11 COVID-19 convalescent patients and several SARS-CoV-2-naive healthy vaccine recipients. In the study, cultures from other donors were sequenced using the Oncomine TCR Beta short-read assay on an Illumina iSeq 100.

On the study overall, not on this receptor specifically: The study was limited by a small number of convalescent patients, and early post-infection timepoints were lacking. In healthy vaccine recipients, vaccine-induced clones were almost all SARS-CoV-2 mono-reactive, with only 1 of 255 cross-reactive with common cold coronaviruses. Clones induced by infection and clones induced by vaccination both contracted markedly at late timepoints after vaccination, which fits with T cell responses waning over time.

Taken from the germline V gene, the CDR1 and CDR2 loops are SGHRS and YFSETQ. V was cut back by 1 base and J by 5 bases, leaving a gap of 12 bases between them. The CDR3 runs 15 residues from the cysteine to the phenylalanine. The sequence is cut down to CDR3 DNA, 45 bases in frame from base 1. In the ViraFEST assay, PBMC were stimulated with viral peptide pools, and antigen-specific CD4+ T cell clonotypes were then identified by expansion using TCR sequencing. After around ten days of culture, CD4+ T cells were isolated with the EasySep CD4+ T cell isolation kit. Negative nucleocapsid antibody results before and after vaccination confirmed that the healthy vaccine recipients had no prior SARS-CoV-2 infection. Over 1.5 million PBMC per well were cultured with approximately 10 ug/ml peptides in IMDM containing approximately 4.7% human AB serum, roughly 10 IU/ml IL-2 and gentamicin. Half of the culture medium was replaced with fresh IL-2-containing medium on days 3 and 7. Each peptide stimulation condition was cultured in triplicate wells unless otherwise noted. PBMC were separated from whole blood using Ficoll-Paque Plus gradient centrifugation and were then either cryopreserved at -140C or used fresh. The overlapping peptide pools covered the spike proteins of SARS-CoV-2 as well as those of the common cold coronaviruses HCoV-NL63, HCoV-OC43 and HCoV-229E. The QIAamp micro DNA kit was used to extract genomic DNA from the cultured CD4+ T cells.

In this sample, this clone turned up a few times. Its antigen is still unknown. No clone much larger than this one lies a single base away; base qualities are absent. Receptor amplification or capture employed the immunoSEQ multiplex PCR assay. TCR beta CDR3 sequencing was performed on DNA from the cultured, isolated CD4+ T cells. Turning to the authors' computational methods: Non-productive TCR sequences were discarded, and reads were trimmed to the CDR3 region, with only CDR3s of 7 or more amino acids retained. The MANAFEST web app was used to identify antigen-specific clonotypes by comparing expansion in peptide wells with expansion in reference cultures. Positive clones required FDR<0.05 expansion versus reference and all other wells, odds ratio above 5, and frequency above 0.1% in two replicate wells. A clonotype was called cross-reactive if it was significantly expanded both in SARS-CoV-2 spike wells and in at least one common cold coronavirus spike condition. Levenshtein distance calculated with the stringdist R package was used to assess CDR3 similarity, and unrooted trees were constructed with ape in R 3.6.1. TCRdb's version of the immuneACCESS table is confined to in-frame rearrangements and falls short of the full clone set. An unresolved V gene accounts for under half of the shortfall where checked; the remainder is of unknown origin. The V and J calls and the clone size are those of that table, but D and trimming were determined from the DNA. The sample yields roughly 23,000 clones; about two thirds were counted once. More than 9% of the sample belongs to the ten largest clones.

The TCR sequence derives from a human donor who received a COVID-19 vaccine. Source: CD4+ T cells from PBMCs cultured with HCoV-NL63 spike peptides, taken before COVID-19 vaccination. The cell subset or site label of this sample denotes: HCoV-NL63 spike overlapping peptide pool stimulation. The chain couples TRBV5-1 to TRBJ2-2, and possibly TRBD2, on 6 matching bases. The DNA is TGCGCCAGCAGCTTGTATAGGACTACGACCGGGGAGCTGTTTTTT. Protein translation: CASSLYRTTTGELFF.